These 16 T cell receptor beta chains came from one sample sequenced in a study of a mutant IDH1 vaccine in newly diagnosed glioma. Time point here: week 11, during vaccination. Vaccination comprised doses that each held 300 ug of mutant IDH1 20-mer peptide, plus topical imiquimod. Data came from immunoSEQ multiplex PCR; TCRdb stores just in-frame clones and leaves some out. The sample includes roughly 130,000 clones, around 80% of them seen just once. These receptors are not linked to any known antigen. Sequencing used PBMCs, obtained from a glioma patient whose treatment included an IDH1 peptide vaccine. The receptors come from a man aged 40-50 years with glioma.

V usage is TRBV6-6 and J usage is TRBJ1-1, with D possibly being TRBD1 (6 bases). The V end lost 5 bases, the J end lost 1 base, and 8 bases lay between the germline ends. This CDR3 contains 13 residues. Germline CDR1 and CDR2: MNHNY and SVGAGI (reference sequence). The CDR3 coding sequence is TGTGCCAGCAGTCGACAGGCGAACACTGAAGCTTTCTTT. Protein sequence: CASSRQANTEAFF.

V gene TRBV6-1 combines with J gene TRBJ1-2; D gene uncertain. Between the trimmed V and J ends, which lost 5 bases and 4 bases, there was a span of 8 bases. Germline CDR1 is MNHNS and CDR2 is SASEGT. CDR3 length equals 12 residues. CDR3: CASSSGIYGYTF. The CDR3 DNA reads TGTGCCAGCAGTTCAGGAATCTATGGCTACACCTTC.

The chain links TRBV5-6 to TRBJ2-7, with a weak D call TRBD1 (6 bases). Trimming removed 3 bases from V and 3 bases from J, with 13 bases in between. CDR3 length equals 14 residues. In germline, CDR1 is SGHDT, CDR2 YYEEEE. Here the CDR3 DNA reads TGTGCCAGCAGCTCCCAACAGGGAATCTACGAGCAGTACTTC. The encoded protein is CASSSQQGIYEQYF.

This rearrangement joins TRBV19 to TRBJ2-1; TRBD2 matches at 9 bases. The CDR3 totals 16 residues. V was pared by 1 base and J by 1 base, with 2 bases of the junction left unmatched. Germline CDR1 is LNHDA and CDR2 is SQIVND (reference sequence). The chain's CDR3 is CASSIVLAGSYNEQFF. Written as DNA, the CDR3 is TGTGCCAGTAGTATAGTCCTAGCGGGATCCTACAATGAGCAGTTCTTC.

This clone was recorded only once. The chain combines TRBV6-1 with TRBJ1-1; D not certain. Germline-derived CDR1 and CDR2 are MNHNS and SASEGT. V lost 5 bases and J lost 2, with 3 bases in between. The CDR3 consists of 11 residues. Here the CDR3 reads CASSRNTEAFF. CDR3 bases: TGTGCCAGCAGTCGAAACACTGAAGCTTTCTTT.

The V and J genes are TRBV18 and TRBJ1-1; maybe TRBD1 (6 bases). Deletions cut 3 bases from V and 1 base from J, with 15 bases between. The CDR3 consists of 16 residues. The V gene's germline CDR1 is KGHSH and CDR2 LQKENI. The CDR3 spells CASSPLPQGQNTEAFF. The CDR3 region has the DNA TGTGCCAGCTCACCCCTCCCGCAGGGACAGAACACTGAAGCTTTCTTT.

The V gene is TRBV10-3, the J gene TRBJ2-7; D is undetermined. This CDR3 has 11 amino acids. V was trimmed by 3 bases and J by 0 bases, leaving 0 bases between them. Germline V gene lookup returns CDR1 ENHRY and CDR2 SYGVKD. This chain's CDR3 is CAISDSYEQYF. The CDR3 nucleotides read TGTGCCATCAGTGACTCCTACGAGCAGTACTTC.

J is TRBJ2-5 and V is TRBV29-1, with D maybe TRBD2 (6 bases). Trimming removed 7 bases at V and 4 bases at J, with 7 bases between. This CDR3 has 10 amino acids. Germline-derived CDR1 and CDR2 are SQVTM and ANQGSEA. The CDR3 coding sequence is TGCAGCGCCGGGGGAGAGACCCAGTACTTC. Encoded protein: CSAGGETQYF.

This chain uses TRBV14 with TRBJ2-5; 10 bases are a match to TRBD2. CDR1 is SGHDN, CDR2 FVKESK, per germline. CDR3 length: 15 amino acids. The V and J ends lost 3 bases and 5 bases, in that order; junction bases with no gene match: 6. DNA for the CDR3: TGTGCCAGCAGCCACGAGCGGGGGGGCAGGGAGACCCAGTACTTC. Translation gives CASSHERGGRETQYF.

The J gene is TRBJ2-1, the V gene TRBV19; no firm D call. V lost 5 bases to trimming and J lost 7 bases, with 12 bases between them. The germline gives CDR1 LNHDA, CDR2 SQIVND (reference sequence). This CDR3 comprises 13 residues. The CDR3 region is CASSFLNLNEQFF. The CDR3 region has the DNA TGTGCCAGTAGTTTTCTTAACCTGAATGAGCAGTTCTTC.

A single count supports this clone. This chain uses TRBV25-1 with TRBJ2-3; D unresolved. The germline V gene has CDR1 MGHDK and CDR2 SYGVNS. Trimming cost V 6 bases and J 2 bases, with 3 bases left between them. This CDR3 has 11 residues. CDR3 sequence reads: CASRTTDTQYF. The CDR3 DNA follows: TGTGCCAGCAGAACCACAGATACGCAGTATTTT.

The chain combines TRBV15 with TRBJ2-2, with a tentative D call TRBD2 (5 bases). The V end lost 7 bases, the J end lost 0 bases, and 15 bases lay between the germline ends. The germline V gene has CDR1 LNHNV and CDR2 YYDKDF (reference sequence). The CDR3 length is 16 residues. The CDR3 DNA follows: TGTGCCACCACCGTTGACTACCCGACGAACACCGGGGAGCTGTTTTTT. Translated, it gives CATTVDYPTNTGELFF.

This clone was observed a single time. J is TRBJ1-2 and V is TRBV30, with D hard to call. The V end lost 6 bases, the J end lost 2 bases, and 7 bases lay between the germline ends. This CDR3 spans 11 amino acids. The germline V gene has CDR1 GTSNPN and CDR2 SVGIG (reference sequence). The CDR3 region is CACIGNYGYTF. The CDR3 DNA is TGTGCCTGTATTGGAAACTATGGCTACACCTTC.

This clone was detected a few times. The chain uses TRBV27 and TRBJ2-7; 7 bases match TRBD1. Germline CDR1 is MNHEY and CDR2 is SMNVEV (reference sequence). The CDR3 has 14 amino acids. With 8 bases clipped from V and 0 bases from J, the junction kept 7 bases outside the gene matches. This CDR3 reads CASHPGTVSYEQYF. The CDR3 DNA reads TGTGCCAGCCATCCCGGGACAGTCTCCTACGAGCAGTACTTC.

V gene TRBV6-5 combines with J gene TRBJ1-1, with TRBD1 as a possible D gene (5 bases). The germline V and J ends were trimmed by 6 bases and 6 bases, with 17 bases remaining between them. Germline values: CDR1 MNHEY, CDR2 SVGAGI. The CDR3 has 14 amino acids. Here the CDR3 DNA reads TGTGCCAGCAGCACGGGTTTGGGAGGGGCTGAAGCTTTCTTT. The encoded protein is CASSTGLGGAEAFF.

The chain carries TRBV25-1 and TRBJ1-3; D call uncertain. V shed 5 bases and J shed 1 base, with 12 bases lying between them. CDR3 length: 15 residues. Germline V CDR1 and CDR2: MGHDK, SYGVNS. The CDR3 bases are TGTGCCAGCAGTCCATCGGTGGGTTCTGGAAACACCATATATTTT. It translates to CASSPSVGSGNTIYF.